A single sample is the source of the 17 T cell receptor beta chains below, sequenced in a study of T-cell memory formation after mild COVID-19. TCRdb ran MiXCR on the 5' RACE reads and lists one entry per CDR3 protein. In the table there are 240,000 or so distinct CDR3 sequences, more than 8% of which are singletons. Specimen: PBMCs or a T cell subset sorted from them (not recorded which). The source of these receptors is a man aged 18 to 30 who had mild COVID-19 (a few samples of this study predate the infection). Cell type and time point are not known.

This clonotype was picked up a small number of times. The chain uses TRBV5-1 and TRBJ1-6, with D uncertain. Trimming removed 0 bases from V and 10 bases from J, with 20 bases in between. From germline, CDR1 is SGHRS and CDR2 YFSETQ. The CDR3 extends over 17 amino acids. The CDR3 reads CASSLVGNGPPESPLHF. CDR3 nucleotide sequence: TGCGCCAGCAGCTTGGTGGGTAATGGACCTCCGGAGTCACCCCTCCACTTT. The variable domain in full, completed from reference TRBV5-1 and TRBJ1-6, reads KAGVTQTPRYLIKTRGQQVTLSCSPISGHRSVSWYQQTPGQGLQFLFEYFSETQRNKGNFPGRFSGRQFSNSRSEMNVSTLELGDSALYLCASSLVGNGPPESPLHFGNGTRLTVT.

This clonotype has just a few counts. This chain connects TRBV15 to TRBJ2-3; D is uncertain. The V and J ends lost 0 bases and 4 bases respectively, with 5 bases between them. Germline assignment: CDR1 LNHNV and CDR2 YYDKDF (reference sequence). CDR3 length equals 13 residues. The CDR3 reads CATSRDRADTQYF. The DNA of the CDR3 is TGTGCCACCAGCAGAGATCGGGCAGATACGCAGTATTTT.

This clonotype was detected many times. The CDR3 sequence is CASSPSGTFGTQYF. The CDR3 nucleotides are TGTGCCAGCAGCCCGTCAGGGACTTTCGGGACCCAGTACTTC. This chain uses TRBV12-3 or TRBV12-4 with TRBJ2-5; perhaps TRBD2 as D (6 bases). The CDR3 spans 14 residues. Trimming stripped 6 bases from V and 7 bases from J, with 18 bases between.

This clonotype was detected only a few times. The rearrangement uses TRBV6-5 and TRBJ2-1; the D call may be TRBD1 or TRBD2 (6 bases each). The CDR3 covers 17 residues. The germline V and J ends were trimmed by 0 bases and 9 bases, with 21 bases remaining between them. In germline, CDR1 is MNHEY, CDR2 SVGAGI. CDR3: CASSYSMGGLSRGEQFF. For the CDR3, the DNA is TGTGCCAGCAGTTACTCGATGGGGGGCCTCTCGAGGGGTGAGCAGTTCTTC.

This clonotype was picked up many times. The chain links TRBV11-2 to TRBJ2-1; 8 positions agree with TRBD2. The ends lost 5 bases at V and 0 bases at J; junction bases unmatched: 6. CDR1 and CDR2 from the germline V gene are SGHAT and FQNNGV. The CDR3 length is 16 residues. The CDR3 region is CASSLHSGGSYNEQFF. DNA for the CDR3: TGTGCCAGCAGCCTGCACAGCGGGGGCTCCTACAATGAGCAGTTCTTC.

This clonotype occurred many times. The V and J genes are TRBV6-5 and TRBJ1-5, with 8 bases identical to TRBD1. Germline CDR1 reads MNHEY; CDR2 reads SVGAGI. V lost 4 bases to trimming and J lost 0 bases; unmatched junction nucleotides: 8. This CDR3 contains 17 residues. The CDR3: CASSSRTGSYSNQPQHF. DNA for the CDR3: TGTGCCAGCAGTTCTCGGACAGGGTCATATAGCAATCAGCCCCAGCATTTT.

V and J are TRBV5-1 and TRBJ1-1; the match to TRBD1 covers 8 bases. V dropped 4 bases and J dropped 6; count of bases not matched to a gene: 8. Germline values: CDR1 SGHRS, CDR2 YFSETQ. The CDR3 spans 14 residues. In DNA form, the CDR3 reads TGCGCCAGCAGCCCTACCGGGACAGGTGCTGAAGCTTTCTTT. This codes for CASSPTGTGAEAFF. Based on the CDR3 plus reference TRBV5-1 and TRBJ1-1, the full variable domain is KAGVTQTPRYLIKTRGQQVTLSCSPISGHRSVSWYQQTPGQGLQFLFEYFSETQRNKGNFPGRFSGRQFSNSRSEMNVSTLELGDSALYLCASSPTGTGAEAFFGQGTRLTVV.

This clonotype was picked up a small number of times. CDR3 coding DNA: TGTGCCACCCCAGGACAGGGAGCGAACACCGGGGAGCTGTTTTTT. Its translation: CATPGQGANTGELFF. The J gene is TRBJ2-2, the V gene TRBV28; 8 nucleotides align to TRBD1. The germline gives CDR1 MDHEN, CDR2 SYDVKM. This CDR3 spans 15 amino acids. V dropped 10 bases and J dropped 0; count of bases not matched to a gene: 7.

This clonotype has just a few counts. V usage is TRBV7-9 and J usage is TRBJ2-2; the D gene could be TRBD1 or TRBD2 (5 bases each). CDR3 length: 16 amino acids. Trimming shortened V by 6 bases and J by 3 bases, and 17 bases separated the two germline ends. CDR1 is SEHNR and CDR2 is FQNEAQ in the germline V gene (reference sequence). The CDR3 sequence: CASRPRGRGDTGELFF. The CDR3 DNA reads TGTGCCAGCAGGCCACGGGGACGTGGGGACACCGGGGAGCTGTTTTTT.

This clonotype was seen only a few times. This chain connects TRBV25-1 to TRBJ1-1; D unresolved. Trimming left V 5 bases short and J 0 bases short, with 7 bases between. Per germline, CDR1 MGHDK and CDR2 SYGVNS. The CDR3 spans 13 residues. CDR3 loop: CASSPGMNTEAFF. The DNA for the CDR3 is TGTGCCAGCAGTCCGGGGATGAACACTGAAGCTTTCTTT.

This clonotype has a handful of counts. The rearrangement uses TRBV12-3 or TRBV12-4 and TRBJ1-1; no reliable D call. The CDR3 has 12 amino acids. The ends were cut back, 4 bases at V and 4 bases at J, with 7 bases in the middle. CDR3 nucleotides: TGTGCCAGCAGTTGGCGCAGCACTGAAGCTTTCTTT. Protein product: CASSWRSTEAFF.

The chain links TRBV5-1 to TRBJ2-1; 8 bases match TRBD2. After removal of 6 bases from V and 1 base from J, the junction contained 6 bases not matched to a gene. Germline lookup yields CDR1 SGHRS and CDR2 YFSETQ. This CDR3 region has 15 residues. In DNA form, the CDR3 reads TGCGCCAGCACTGATCCGGGGGGGTCCTACAATGAGCAGTTCTTC. This encodes CASTDPGGSYNEQFF.

This clonotype came up a few times. The chain recombines TRBV20-1 with TRBJ1-4; tentatively, D is TRBD1 (6 bases). The germline CDR1 and CDR2 sequences are DFQATT and SNEGSKA (reference sequence). V was pared by 2 bases and J by 5 bases, with 9 bases between. This CDR3 contains 13 residues. CDR3 residues: CSARTQGNEKLFF. The CDR3 DNA sequence: TGCAGTGCTAGAACCCAGGGGAATGAAAAACTGTTTTTT.

The gene calls are TRBV6-1 and TRBJ2-1; either TRBD1 or TRBD2 may supply D (6 bases each). Germline V gene data show CDR1 as MNHNS and CDR2 as SASEGT. V lost 4 bases and J 3 bases, leaving 13 bases between the germline ends. This CDR3 region has 15 residues. The CDR3 DNA sequence: TGTGCCAGCAGTGGAGGGGGGCTCTACTACAATGAGCAGTTCTTC. This translates into CASSGGGLYYNEQFF.

The V and J genes are TRBV20-1 and TRBJ2-5; 9 positions agree with TRBD2. This CDR3 has 15 amino acids. The germline V gene has CDR1 DFQATT and CDR2 SNEGSKA (reference sequence). V trimming: 3 bases; J trimming: 5 bases; junction bases outside the gene matches: 10. In nucleotides, the CDR3 is TGCAGTGCTAGTATGGCGGGGGGGCCCGAGGAGACCCAGTACTTC. Its protein is CSASMAGGPEETQYF.

This clonotype was seen a handful of times. The chain couples TRBV20-1 to TRBJ2-2, with a possible D match to TRBD1 (6 bases). Germline values: CDR1 DFQATT, CDR2 SNEGSKA (reference sequence). The CDR3 loop spans 15 amino acids. Trimming left V 1 base short and J 4 bases short, with 13 bases between. The chain's CDR3 is CSARAAGAGTGELFF. The CDR3 bases are TGCAGTGCTAGAGCAGCAGGGGCGGGCACCGGGGAGCTGTTTTTT.

This clonotype has a count of ten or more. The genes are TRBV7-2 and TRBJ1-5; D not certain. V gave up 5 bases and J gave up 2 bases, with 7 bases separating them. The CDR3 length is 13 residues. Per germline, CDR1 SGHTA and CDR2 FQGNSA. The CDR3 nucleotides read TGTGCCAGCAGCCAATCCCGCAATCAGCCCCAGCATTTT. Amino acids: CASSQSRNQPQHF.